This T cell receptor beta chain was found in a study of OX40 agonist ivuxolimab in advanced cancers. Study-level information: Ivuxolimab was delivered to patients intravenously every 2 weeks at doses spanning 0.01 to 10 mg/kg. Under the entry rules, prior anti-PD-1, anti-PD-L1 or anti-CTLA-4 therapy was allowed, and approximately 40% had some. Overall study findings and caveats: Both CD4+ and CD8+ T cell populations in blood had undergone clonal expansion by week 6 at 0.1 to 3.0 mg/kg.

CDR3 length: 15 residues. CDR1 is LNHDA and CDR2 is SQIVND in the germline V gene (reference sequence). The V and J ends lost 7 bases and 1 base respectively, with 14 bases between them. Turning to this clone: Its antigen is still unknown.

Only in-frame clones appear in the TCRdb table, and some are missing; sequencing was by immunoSEQ multiplex PCR. The data hold around 77,000 clones, with approximately 90% observed a single time. The sequence was obtained from an adult with an advanced solid tumor such as melanoma, head and neck, liver or kidney cancer. The rearrangement uses TRBV19 and TRBJ2-1; D is unclear. The sequenced sample was CD4+ or CD8+ T cells sorted from blood, obtained in a trial of the OX40 agonist ivuxolimab. This CDR3 reads CASTFLGGSYNEQFF. The CDR3 DNA is TGTGCCAGTACCTTCCTGGGTGGGTCCTACAATGAGCAGTTCTTC.